This entry is about one TCR beta chain. Its target is unknown. Germline CDR1 GTSNPN, CDR2 SVGIG (reference sequence). This CDR3 has 17 amino acids. Trimming removed 5 bases from V and 0 bases from J, with 23 bases in between. This entry comes from a study of shared clonotypes between healthy human individuals. Study context: Each donor's CD8 memory used one plate, CD8 naive two, each CD4 subset three. Notes on the study in general: The authors expected sequencing depth to affect clonotype sharing among donors. On the whole, naive subsets had larger estimated richness than memory subsets had.

The donors were adults (healthy and HIV-negative) with no recent acute infections or vaccinations. Produced via immunoSEQ multiplex PCR; TCRdb's table is partial and in-frame only. The profile shows some 790,000 clones, around 77% of them singletons. Material: memory CD4+ T cells sorted from blood. The sample's subset: CD45RA-negative fraction. The V call is TRBV30, the J call TRBJ2-7, with D possibly matching TRBD1 (5 bases). The receptor was derived from a woman in her thirties in good health. The CDR3 protein is CAWDSLTDSASSYEQYF. Written as DNA, the CDR3 is TGTGCCTGGGACAGCCTGACCGACAGTGCGAGCTCCTACGAGCAGTACTTC.